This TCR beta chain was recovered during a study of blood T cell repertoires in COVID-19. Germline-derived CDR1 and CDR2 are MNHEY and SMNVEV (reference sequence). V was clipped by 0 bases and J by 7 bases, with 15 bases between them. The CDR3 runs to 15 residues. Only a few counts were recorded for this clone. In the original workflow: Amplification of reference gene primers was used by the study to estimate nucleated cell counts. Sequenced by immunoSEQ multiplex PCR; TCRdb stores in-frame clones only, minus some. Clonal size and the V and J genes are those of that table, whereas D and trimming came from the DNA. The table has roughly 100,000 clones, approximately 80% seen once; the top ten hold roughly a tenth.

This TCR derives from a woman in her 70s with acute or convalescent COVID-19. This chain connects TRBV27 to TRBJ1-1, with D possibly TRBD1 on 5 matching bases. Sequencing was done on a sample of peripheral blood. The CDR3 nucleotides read TGTGCCAGCAGTTTATCAATAGGGGCGGGGAATGAAGCTTTCTTT. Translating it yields CASSLSIGAGNEAFF.